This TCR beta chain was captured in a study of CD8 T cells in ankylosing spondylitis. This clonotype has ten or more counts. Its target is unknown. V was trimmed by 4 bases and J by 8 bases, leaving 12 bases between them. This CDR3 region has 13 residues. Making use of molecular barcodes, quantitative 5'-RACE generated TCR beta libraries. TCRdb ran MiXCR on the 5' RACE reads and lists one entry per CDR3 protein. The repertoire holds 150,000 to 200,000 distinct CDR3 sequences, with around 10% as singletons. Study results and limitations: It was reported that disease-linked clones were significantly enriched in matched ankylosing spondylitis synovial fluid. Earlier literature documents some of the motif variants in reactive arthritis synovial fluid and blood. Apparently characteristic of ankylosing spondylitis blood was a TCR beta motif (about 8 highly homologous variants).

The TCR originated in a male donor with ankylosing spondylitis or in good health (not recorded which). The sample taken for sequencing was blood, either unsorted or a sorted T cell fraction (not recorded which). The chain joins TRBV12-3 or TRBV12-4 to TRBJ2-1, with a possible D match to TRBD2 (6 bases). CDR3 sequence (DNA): TGTGCCAGCAGTTCCGGGACTCGGGATGAGCAGTTCTTC. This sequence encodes CASSSGTRDEQFF.